This T cell receptor beta chain comes out of a study of shared clonotypes between healthy human individuals. Comment on this clone: Antigen specificity is unknown.

Sequencing used immunoSEQ multiplex PCR; TCRdb keeps in-frame clones, though not all of them. The table records roughly 520,000 clones, approximately 95% of them present only once. Germline V CDR1 and CDR2: MNHEY, SMNVEV (reference sequence). The CDR3 has 14 amino acids. Whole-study findings and limits: Only blood was sampled; tissue repertoires likely differ. The study found lower generation probabilities in non-shared clonotypes than in those shared by all four donors. Sorted-subset sequencing, rarefaction showed, was incomplete despite large depth.

Only Caucasian adults living in Nashville, Tennessee served as donors. Sequenced input: naive CD4+ T cells sorted from blood. As to subset: CD45RA+ positively selected. The J gene is TRBJ2-5, the V gene TRBV27, with a tentative D call TRBD2 (6 bases). The end of the DNA is better explained by TRBJ2-7, so the J call may be wrong. The TCR comes from a woman in her 30s in good health. The DNA for the CDR3 is TGTGCCAGCAAGGAGGGAGGCGTCACCTACGAGCAGTACTTC. It codes for CASKEGGVTYEQYF.